This paragraph reports one TCR beta chain. Its antigen is still unknown. Vbeta (60) and Jbeta (13) primers were used in the PCR. Source study methods: In a later analysis, some 10 million of 75 million to 90 million unique beta chains occurred in at least two donors. Profiling relied on immunoSEQ multiplex PCR, and the TCRdb table lists in-frame clones only, not all of them. Clone size and the V and J calls come from that table; the DNA yielded D and trimming. Among 100,000 or so clones, about 70% were seen once, and the ten largest hold roughly 2%. V lost 6 bases to trimming and J lost 4 bases, with 16 bases between them. The CDR3 totals 15 residues. From germline, CDR1 is SNHLY and CDR2 FYNNEI. The data originate from a study of cytomegalovirus exposure and HLA in healthy donors. Study details: A prior study identified 90 million to 120 million unique TCR beta sequences from 200 million or so T cells. General study findings and limits: TCR beta V- and J-gene trimming was later associated with a missense DCLRE1C variant. Most TCRs appeared rarely, but some public TCRs recurred in many donors.

Sequenced sample: PBMCs. The sequence came from a woman between 40 and 55 years old in good health and CMV-seronegative. The rearrangement links TRBV2 to TRBJ1-5; weak D call: TRBD1 (5 bases). Here the CDR3 DNA reads TGTGCCAGCAGCCCCAGGGAGGGATCGAATCAGCCCCAGCATTTT. Translation gives CASSPREGSNQPQHF.